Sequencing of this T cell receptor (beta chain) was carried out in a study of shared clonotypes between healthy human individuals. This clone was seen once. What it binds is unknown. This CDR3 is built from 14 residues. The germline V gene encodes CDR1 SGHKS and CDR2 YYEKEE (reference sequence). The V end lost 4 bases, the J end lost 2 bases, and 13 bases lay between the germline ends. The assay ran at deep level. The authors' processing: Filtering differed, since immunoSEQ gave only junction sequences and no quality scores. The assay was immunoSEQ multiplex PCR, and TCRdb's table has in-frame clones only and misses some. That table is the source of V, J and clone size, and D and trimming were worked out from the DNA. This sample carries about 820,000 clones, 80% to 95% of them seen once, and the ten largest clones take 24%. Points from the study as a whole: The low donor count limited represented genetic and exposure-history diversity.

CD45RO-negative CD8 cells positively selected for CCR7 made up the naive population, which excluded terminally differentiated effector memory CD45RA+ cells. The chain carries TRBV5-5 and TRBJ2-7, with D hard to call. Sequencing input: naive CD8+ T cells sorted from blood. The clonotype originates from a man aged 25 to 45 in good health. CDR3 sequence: CASSPLFTAYEQYF. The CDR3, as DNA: TGTGCCAGCAGCCCGTTATTTACGGCCTACGAGCAGTACTTC.